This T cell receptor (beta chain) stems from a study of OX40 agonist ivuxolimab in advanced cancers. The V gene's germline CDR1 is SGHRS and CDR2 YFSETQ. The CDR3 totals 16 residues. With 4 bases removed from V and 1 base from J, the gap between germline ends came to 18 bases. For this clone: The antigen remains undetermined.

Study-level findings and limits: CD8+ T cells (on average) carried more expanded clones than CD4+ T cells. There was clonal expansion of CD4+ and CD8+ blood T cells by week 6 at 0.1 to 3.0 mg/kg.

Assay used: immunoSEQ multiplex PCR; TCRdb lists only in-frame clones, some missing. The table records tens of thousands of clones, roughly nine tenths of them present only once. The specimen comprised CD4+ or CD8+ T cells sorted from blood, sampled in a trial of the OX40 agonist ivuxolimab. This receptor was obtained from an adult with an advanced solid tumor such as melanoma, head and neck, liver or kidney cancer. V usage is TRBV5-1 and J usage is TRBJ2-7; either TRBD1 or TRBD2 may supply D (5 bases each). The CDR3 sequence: CASSRIRDGVSYEQYF. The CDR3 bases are TGCGCCAGCAGCAGAATCCGGGACGGTGTTTCCTACGAGCAGTACTTC.